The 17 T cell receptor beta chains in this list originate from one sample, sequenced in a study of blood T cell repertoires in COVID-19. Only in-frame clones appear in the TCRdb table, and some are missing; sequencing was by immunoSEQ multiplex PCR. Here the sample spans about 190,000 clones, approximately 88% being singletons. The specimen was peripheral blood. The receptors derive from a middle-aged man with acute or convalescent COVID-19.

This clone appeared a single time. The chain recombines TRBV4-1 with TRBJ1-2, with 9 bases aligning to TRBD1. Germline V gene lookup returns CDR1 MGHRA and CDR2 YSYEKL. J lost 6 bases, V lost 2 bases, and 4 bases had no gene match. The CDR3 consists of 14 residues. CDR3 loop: CASSQTGTGNGYTF. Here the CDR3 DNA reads TGCGCCAGCAGCCAAACCGGGACAGGGAATGGCTACACCTTC.

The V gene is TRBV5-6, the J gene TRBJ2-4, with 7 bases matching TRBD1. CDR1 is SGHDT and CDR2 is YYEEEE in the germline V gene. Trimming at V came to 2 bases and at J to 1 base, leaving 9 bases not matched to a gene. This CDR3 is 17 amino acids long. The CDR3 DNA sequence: TGTGCCAGCAGCTTTGGAAGGGGGCCAGGGGCCAAAAACATTCAGTACTTC. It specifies CASSFGRGPGAKNIQYF.

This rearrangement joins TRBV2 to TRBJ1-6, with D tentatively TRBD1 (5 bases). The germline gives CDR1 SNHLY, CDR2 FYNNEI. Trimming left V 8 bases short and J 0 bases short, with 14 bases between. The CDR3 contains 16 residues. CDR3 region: CASLQWGDSYNSPLHF. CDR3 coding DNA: TGTGCCAGCCTTCAATGGGGGGACTCCTATAATTCACCCCTCCACTTT.

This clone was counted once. The CDR3 sequence: CASSLETGNYGYTF. The CDR3 nucleotides read TGTGCCAGCAGCTTAGAGACGGGGAACTATGGCTACACCTTC. The chain is built from TRBV7-2 and TRBJ1-2; no clear D gene. Trimming left V 1 base short and J 2 bases short, with 8 bases between. The CDR3 extends over 14 amino acids. In germline, CDR1 is SGHTA, CDR2 FQGNSA.

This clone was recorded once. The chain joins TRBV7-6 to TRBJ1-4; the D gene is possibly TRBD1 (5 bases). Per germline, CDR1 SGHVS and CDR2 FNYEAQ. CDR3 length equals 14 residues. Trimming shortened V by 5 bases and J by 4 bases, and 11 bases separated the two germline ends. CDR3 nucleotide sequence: TGTGCCAGCAGCCCTGCGGGGCGTAATGAAAAACTGTTTTTT. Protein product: CASSPAGRNEKLFF.

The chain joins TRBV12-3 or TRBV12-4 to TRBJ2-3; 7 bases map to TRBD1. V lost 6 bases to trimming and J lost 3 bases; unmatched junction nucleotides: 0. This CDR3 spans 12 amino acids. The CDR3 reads CASRGQTDTQYF. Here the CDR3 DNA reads TGTGCCAGCAGGGGACAGACAGATACGCAGTATTTT.

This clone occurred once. The CDR3 DNA sequence: TGCGCCAGCAGCCAAGTGGAGGGCGGAGGGGTGCCCCTCCACTTT. This gives the protein CASSQVEGGGVPLHF. The gene calls are TRBV4-3 and TRBJ1-6, with D possibly being TRBD1 (5 bases). The germline V gene encodes CDR1 LGHNA and CDR2 YSLEER. This CDR3 contains 15 residues. The V end was cut by 1 base, the J end by 13 bases, with 17 bases between.

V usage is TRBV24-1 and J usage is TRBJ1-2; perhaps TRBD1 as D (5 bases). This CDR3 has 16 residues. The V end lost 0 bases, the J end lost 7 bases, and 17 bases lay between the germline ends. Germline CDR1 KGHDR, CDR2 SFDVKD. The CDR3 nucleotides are TGTGCCACCAGTGATTTGCGCATGGGGCCTCTTTGTGGCTACACCTTC. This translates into CATSDLRMGPLCGYTF.

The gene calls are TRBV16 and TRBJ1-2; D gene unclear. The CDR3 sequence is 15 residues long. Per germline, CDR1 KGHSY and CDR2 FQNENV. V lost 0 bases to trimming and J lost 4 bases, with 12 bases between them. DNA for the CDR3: TGTGCCAGCAGCCAATCGACCGGGTATGCCTATGGCTACACCTTC. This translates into CASSQSTGYAYGYTF.

CDR3: CASSLTSGGLTDTQYF. The CDR3, as DNA: TGCGCCAGCAGCCTAACTAGCGGGGGACTCACAGATACGCAGTATTTT. V and J are TRBV10-1 and TRBJ2-3, with 11 bases lining up with TRBD2. Germline V gene data show CDR1 as WNHNN and CDR2 as SYGVQD (reference sequence). This CDR3 spans 16 amino acids. V trimming: 6 bases; J trimming: 2 bases; junction bases outside the gene matches: 7.

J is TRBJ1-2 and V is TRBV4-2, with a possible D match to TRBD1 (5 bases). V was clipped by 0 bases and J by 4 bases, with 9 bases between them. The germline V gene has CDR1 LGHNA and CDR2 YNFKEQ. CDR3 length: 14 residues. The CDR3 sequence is CASSQETGGYGYTF. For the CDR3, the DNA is TGTGCCAGCAGCCAAGAAACGGGGGGCTATGGCTACACCTTC.

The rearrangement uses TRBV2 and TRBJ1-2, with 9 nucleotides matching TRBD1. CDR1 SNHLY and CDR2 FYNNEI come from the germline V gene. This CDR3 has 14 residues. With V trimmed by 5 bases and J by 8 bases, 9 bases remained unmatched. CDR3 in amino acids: CASSWGQGGRGYTF. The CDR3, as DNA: TGTGCCAGCAGTTGGGGACAGGGAGGAAGGGGCTACACCTTC. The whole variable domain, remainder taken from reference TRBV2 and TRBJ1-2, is EPEVTQTPSHQVTQMGQEVILRCVPISNHLYFYWYRQILGQKVEFLVSFYNNEISEKSEIFDDQFSVERPDGSNFTLKIRSTKLEDSAMYFCASSWGQGGRGYTFGSGTRLTVV.

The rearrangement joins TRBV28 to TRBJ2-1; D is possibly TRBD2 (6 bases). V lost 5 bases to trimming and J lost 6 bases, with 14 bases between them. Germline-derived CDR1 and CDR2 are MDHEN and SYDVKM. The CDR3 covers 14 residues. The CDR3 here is CASSTGLPRNEQFF. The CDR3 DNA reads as TGTGCCAGCAGTACGGGACTTCCCCGCAATGAGCAGTTCTTC.

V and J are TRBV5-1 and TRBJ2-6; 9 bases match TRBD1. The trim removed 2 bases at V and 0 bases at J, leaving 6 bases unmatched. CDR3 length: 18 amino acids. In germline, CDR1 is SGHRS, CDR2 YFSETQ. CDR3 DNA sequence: TGCGCCAGCAGCTTACCGGACAGGGGTGGCTCTGGGGCCAACGTCCTGACTTTC. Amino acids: CASSLPDRGGSGANVLTF.

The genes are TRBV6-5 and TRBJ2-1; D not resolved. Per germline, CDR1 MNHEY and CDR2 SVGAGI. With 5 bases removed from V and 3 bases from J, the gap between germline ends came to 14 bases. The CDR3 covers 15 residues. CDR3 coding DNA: TGTGCCAGCAGTCACACCCCCCGCGGCTACAATGAGCAGTTCTTC. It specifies CASSHTPRGYNEQFF.

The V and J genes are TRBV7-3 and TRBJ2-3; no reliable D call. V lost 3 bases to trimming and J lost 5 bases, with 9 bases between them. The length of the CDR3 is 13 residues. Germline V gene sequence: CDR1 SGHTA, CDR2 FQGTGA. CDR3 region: CASSLSRKDTQYF. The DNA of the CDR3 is TGTGCCAGCAGCTTGTCTAGGAAAGATACGCAGTATTTT.

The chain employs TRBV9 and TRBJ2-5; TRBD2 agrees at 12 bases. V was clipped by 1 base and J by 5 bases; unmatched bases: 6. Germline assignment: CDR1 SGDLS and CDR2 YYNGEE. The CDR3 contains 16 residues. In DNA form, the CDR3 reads TGTGCCAGCAGCGTATACACTAGCGGGGGGCGGGAGACCCAGTACTTC. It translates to CASSVYTSGGRETQYF.